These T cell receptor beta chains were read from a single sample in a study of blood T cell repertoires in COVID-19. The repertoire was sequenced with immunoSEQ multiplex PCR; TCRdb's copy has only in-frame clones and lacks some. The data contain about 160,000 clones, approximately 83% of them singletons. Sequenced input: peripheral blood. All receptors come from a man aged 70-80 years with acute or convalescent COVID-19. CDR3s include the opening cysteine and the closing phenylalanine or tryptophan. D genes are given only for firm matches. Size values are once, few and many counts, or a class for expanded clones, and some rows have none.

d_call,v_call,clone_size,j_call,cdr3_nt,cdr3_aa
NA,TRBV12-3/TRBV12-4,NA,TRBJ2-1,TGTGCCAGCAGTTTAGAGGCTAGCTTTGAGCAGTTCTTC,CASSLEASFEQFF
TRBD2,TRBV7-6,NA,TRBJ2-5,TGTGCCAGCAGCTTAGCGGGAGGTAGGGGTCGAGCGGGAGTCCAAGAGACCCAGTACTTC,CASSLAGGRGRAGVQETQYF
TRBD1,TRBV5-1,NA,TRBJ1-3,TGCGCCAGCAGCTTGGAGGGGACAGCTGGAAACACCATATATTTT,CASSLEGTAGNTIYF
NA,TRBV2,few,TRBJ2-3,TGTGCCAGCAGTAAACAGGGATGGGCTAGCACAGATACGCAGTATTTT,CASSKQGWASTDTQYF
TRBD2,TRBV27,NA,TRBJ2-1,TGTGCCAGCAGTTTATCTCGACGGGGGAGGGGAAACAATGAGCAGTTCTTC,CASSLSRRGRGNNEQFF
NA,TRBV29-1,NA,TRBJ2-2,TGCAGCGTTGCCTGGCAGGCGAACACCGGGGAGCTGTTTTTT,CSVAWQANTGELFF
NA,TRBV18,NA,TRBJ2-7,TGTGCCAGCTCACCACTCAACAGGGACGAGCAGTACTTC,CASSPLNRDEQYF
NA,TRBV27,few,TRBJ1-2,TGTGCCAGCAGTAGGGAGCTTCACGGAGATGGCTACACCTTC,CASSRELHGDGYTF
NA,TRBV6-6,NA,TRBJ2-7,TGTGCCAGCAGTTACTCCGGACAGCGGCACGAGCAGTACTTC,CASSYSGQRHEQYF
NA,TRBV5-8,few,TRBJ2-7,TGTGCCAGCAGCTTAACCGCGACCTACGAGCAGTACTTC,CASSLTATYEQYF
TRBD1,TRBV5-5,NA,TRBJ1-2,TGTGCCAGCAGCACGGGACAGGGAGTCGTTTATGGCTACACCTTC,CASSTGQGVVYGYTF
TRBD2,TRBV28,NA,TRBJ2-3,TGTGCCAGCAGTTCCGCCGGGGCTAGCGGTAGCACAGATACGCAGTATTTT,CASSSAGASGSTDTQYF
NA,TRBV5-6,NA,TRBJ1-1,TGTGCCAGCAGCTTGGTTGGGGGGAGCGAAGCTTTCTTT,CASSLVGGSEAFF
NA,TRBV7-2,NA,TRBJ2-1,TGTGCCAGCAGCTTAAGCCCACAAGGGGCCAATGAGCAGTTCTTC,CASSLSPQGANEQFF
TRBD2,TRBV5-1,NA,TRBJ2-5,TGCGCCAGCAGAGGCGGGAGGGCCTGGGAGACCCAGTACTTC,CASRGGRAWETQYF
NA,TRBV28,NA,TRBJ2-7,TGTGCCAGCAGTGCCCGAGGCGGGACTCGCTACGAGCAGTACTTC,CASSARGGTRYEQYF
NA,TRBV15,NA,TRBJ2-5,TGTGCCACCAGCAGCACGCGGGAGACCCAGTACTTC,CATSSTRETQYF
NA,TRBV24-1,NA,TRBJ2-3,TGTGCCACCAGTGATTTTGGGCAGGGGGATACGCAGTATTTT,CATSDFGQGDTQYF
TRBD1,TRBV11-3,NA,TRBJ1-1,TGTGCCAGCAGCGTCACAGGGGGCACTGAAGCTTTCTTT,CASSVTGGTEAFF
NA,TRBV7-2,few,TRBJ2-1,TGTGCCAGCAGCTCCGACTATTCTTCCAATGAGCAGTTCTTC,CASSSDYSSNEQFF
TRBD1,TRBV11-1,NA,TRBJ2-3,TGTGCCAGCAGCCCCCGGACAGGGGTTGGGACAGATACGCAGTATTTT,CASSPRTGVGTDTQYF
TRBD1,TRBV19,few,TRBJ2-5,TGTGCCAGTAGTATGACAGGGATTCAAGAGACCCAGTACTTC,CASSMTGIQETQYF
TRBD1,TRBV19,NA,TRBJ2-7,TGTGCCAGTAGTACGGGACAGGGCTTCGGGGGTGGCTACGAGCAGTACTTC,CASSTGQGFGGGYEQYF
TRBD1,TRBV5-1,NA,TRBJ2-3,TGCGCCAGCAGCTTGAGGGACAGGGGTGATACGCAGTATTTT,CASSLRDRGDTQYF
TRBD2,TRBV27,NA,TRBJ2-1,TGTGCCAGCAGTAATGCGGGGGGGGAGCAGTTCTTC,CASSNAGGEQFF
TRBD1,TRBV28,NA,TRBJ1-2,TGTGCCAGCAGTCCAACCTCAACAGGACAGGGCGGGGACACCTTC,CASSPTSTGQGGDTF
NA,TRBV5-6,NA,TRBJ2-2,TGTGCCAGCAGCTTTGCAGGGGTGGGCACCGGGGAGCTGTTTTTT,CASSFAGVGTGELFF
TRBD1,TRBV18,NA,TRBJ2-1,TGTGCCAGCTCACGTGGACAGGGGGCGTACAATGAGCAGTTCTTC,CASSRGQGAYNEQFF
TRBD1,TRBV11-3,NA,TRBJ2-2,TGTGCCAGCAGTTTACAGGGGGAGACCGGGGAGCTGTTTTTT,CASSLQGETGELFF
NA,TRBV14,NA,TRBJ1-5,TGTGCCAGCAGCCAGGGAGGTAGCAATCAGCCCCAGCATTTT,CASSQGGSNQPQHF
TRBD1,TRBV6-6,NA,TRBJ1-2,TGTGCCAGCAGCCCGGACAGGAACTATGGCTACACCTTC,CASSPDRNYGYTF
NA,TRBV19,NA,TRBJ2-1,TGTGCCAGTAGTGGCAGGGGGGACTACAATGAGCAGTTCTTC,CASSGRGDYNEQFF
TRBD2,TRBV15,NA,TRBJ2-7,TGTGCCACCAGCAGAGATATGGGGGGGTCACCCTACGAGCAGTACTTC,CATSRDMGGSPYEQYF
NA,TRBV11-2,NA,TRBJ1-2,TGTGCCAGCAGCTTGGGCCTCTATGGCTACACCTTC,CASSLGLYGYTF
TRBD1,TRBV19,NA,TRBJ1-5,TGTGCCAGTAGTATGTTAGTAGGACAGGGACTGCAGCCCCAGCATTTT,CASSMLVGQGLQPQHF
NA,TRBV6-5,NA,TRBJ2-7,TGTGCCAGCAGTTATTCGCAGGGTCCCTACGAGCAGTACTTC,CASSYSQGPYEQYF
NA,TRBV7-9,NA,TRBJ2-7,TGTGCCAGCAGCTTAGTTCCAAACTACGAGCAGTACTTC,CASSLVPNYEQYF
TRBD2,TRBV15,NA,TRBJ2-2,TGTGCCACCAGCGGGGGACTAGCGGGAGCGGTGGACACCGGGGAGCTGTTTTTT,CATSGGLAGAVDTGELFF
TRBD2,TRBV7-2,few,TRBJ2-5,TGTGCCAGCAGCTTCCCGAGCGGGAGGGCCTGGGAGACCCAGTACTTC,CASSFPSGRAWETQYF
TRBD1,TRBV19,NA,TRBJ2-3,TGTGCCAGTACTGGGGACAGGGCGTCGGGCACAGATACGCAGTATTTT,CASTGDRASGTDTQYF
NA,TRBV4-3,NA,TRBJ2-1,TGCGCCAGCAGCCAAGACTTCCGGGGCAATGAGCAGTTCTTC,CASSQDFRGNEQFF
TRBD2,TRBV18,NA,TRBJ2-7,TGTGCCAGCTCACCGACTAGCGGGGCTCTCGAGCAGTACTTC,CASSPTSGALEQYF
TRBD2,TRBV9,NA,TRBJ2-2,TGTGCCAGCAGCGCCCGGACTAGCGGGACCATCACCGGGGAGCTGTTTTTT,CASSARTSGTITGELFF
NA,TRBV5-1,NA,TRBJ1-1,TGCGCCAGCAGCCGCCTGGGGGGAAACACTGAAGCTTTCTTT,CASSRLGGNTEAFF
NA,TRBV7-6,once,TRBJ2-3,TGTGCCAGCAGCATACGCGGGACTGCTAGCACAGATACGCAGTATTTT,CASSIRGTASTDTQYF
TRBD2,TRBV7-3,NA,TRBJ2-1,TGTGCCAGCAGCTTAGCCCCGGGGAGGGGTAGGGATGAGCAGTTCTTC,CASSLAPGRGRDEQFF
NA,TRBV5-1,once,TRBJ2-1,TGCGCCAGCAGCCCGGGCGGGGTTGGCAATGAGCAGTTCTTC,CASSPGGVGNEQFF
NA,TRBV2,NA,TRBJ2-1,TGTGCCAGCAGCGAGGCGCCTTCCTACAATGAGCAGTTCTTC,CASSEAPSYNEQFF
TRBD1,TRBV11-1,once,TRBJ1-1,TGTGCCAGCAGTCTTAGATACGGGACAGTGAACACTGAAGCTTTCTTT,CASSLRYGTVNTEAFF
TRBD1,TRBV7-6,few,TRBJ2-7,TGTGCCAGCAGCTTAGAAGCAGGGGGCGTTTACTACGAGCAGTACTTC,CASSLEAGGVYYEQYF
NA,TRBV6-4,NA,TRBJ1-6,TGTGCCAGCAGTCGGGAGTATAATTCACCCCTCCACTTT,CASSREYNSPLHF
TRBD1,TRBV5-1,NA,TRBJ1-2,TGCGCCAGCAGCTTGCGGACAGGCGCGTATGGCTACACCTTC,CASSLRTGAYGYTF
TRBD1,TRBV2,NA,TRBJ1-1,TGTGCCAGTACGACAGGGTGGTACTCGGCTTTCTTT,CASTTGWYSAFF